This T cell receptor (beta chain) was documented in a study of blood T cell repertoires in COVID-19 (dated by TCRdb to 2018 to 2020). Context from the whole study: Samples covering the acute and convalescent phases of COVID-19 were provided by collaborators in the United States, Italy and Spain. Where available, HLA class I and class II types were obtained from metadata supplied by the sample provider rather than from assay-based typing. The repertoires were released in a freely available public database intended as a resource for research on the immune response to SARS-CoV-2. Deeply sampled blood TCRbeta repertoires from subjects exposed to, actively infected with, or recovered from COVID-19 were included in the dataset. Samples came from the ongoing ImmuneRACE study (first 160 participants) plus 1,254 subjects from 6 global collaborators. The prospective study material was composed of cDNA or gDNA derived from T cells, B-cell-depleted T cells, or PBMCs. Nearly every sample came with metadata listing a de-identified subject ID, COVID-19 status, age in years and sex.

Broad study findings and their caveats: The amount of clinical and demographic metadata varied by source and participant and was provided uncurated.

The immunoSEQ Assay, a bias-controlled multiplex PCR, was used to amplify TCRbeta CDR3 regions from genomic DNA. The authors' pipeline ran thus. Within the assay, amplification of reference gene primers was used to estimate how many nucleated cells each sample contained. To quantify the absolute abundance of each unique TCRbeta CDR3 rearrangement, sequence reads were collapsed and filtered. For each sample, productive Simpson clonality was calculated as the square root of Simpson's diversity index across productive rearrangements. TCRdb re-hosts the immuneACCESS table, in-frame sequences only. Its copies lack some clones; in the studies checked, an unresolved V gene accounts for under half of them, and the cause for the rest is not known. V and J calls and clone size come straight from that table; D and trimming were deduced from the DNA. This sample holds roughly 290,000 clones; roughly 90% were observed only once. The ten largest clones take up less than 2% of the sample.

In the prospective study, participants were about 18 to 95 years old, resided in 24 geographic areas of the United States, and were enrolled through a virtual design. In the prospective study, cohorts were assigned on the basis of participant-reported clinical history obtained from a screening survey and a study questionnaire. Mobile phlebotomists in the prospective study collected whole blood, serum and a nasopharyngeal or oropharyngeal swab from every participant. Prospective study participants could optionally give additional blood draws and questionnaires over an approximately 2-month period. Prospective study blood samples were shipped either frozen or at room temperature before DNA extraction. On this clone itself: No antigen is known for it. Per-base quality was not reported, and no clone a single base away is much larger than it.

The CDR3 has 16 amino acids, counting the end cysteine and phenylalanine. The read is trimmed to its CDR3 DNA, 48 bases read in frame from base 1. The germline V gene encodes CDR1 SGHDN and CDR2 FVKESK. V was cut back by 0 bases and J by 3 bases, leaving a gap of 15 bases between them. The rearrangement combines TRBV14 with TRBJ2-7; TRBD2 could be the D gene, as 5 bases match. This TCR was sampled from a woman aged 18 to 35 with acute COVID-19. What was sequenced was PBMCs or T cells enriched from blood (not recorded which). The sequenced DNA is TGTGCCAGCAGCCAAGATGGAGGTACAGATAGCTACGAGCAGTACTTC. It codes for CASSQDGGTDSYEQYF.